This T cell receptor (beta chain) was found in a study of blood T cell repertoires in COVID-19. Study information: COVID-19 samples from acute and convalescent phases originated in the United States, Italy and Spain.

The CDR3 consists of 14 residues. Germline V gives CDR1 GTSNPN, CDR2 SVGIG (reference sequence). After removal of 1 base from V and 4 bases from J, the junction contained 1 base not matched to a gene. Assay used: immunoSEQ multiplex PCR; TCRdb lists only in-frame clones, some missing. The top ten clones hold 1.2% of a sample with about 380,000 clones, more than 70% of them seen once. This clone has only one observation. Two negative PCRs, clearance, or symptom resolution had been documented for recovered Cohort 3 donors. This chain connects TRBV30 to TRBJ1-5, with TRBD1 matching 10 bases. The sequencing sample was made of PBMCs or T cells enriched from blood (not recorded which). The sequence came from a young woman who had recovered from COVID-19. CDR3 sequence (DNA): TGTGCCTGGAGTGAGGGACAGGGGAATCAGCCCCAGCATTTT. This sequence encodes CAWSEGQGNQPQHF.